What follows is one T cell receptor (beta chain) and its context. The antigen it binds to is not known. Base qualities are missing; no much larger clone stands one base away. This sample is part of a study of shared clonotypes between healthy human individuals (dated by TCRdb to 2019 to 2021). General notes on the study: A couple of women and a few men aged 18 to 49 years were included in the cohort. For each donor, CD4 naive and CD4 memory were each given three plates, CD8 naive was given two plates, and CD8 memory was given one plate. Blood TCR repertoires of about 5 healthy adults were deeply sequenced to estimate repertoire size and the extent of clonotype sharing between individuals. Leukapheresis yielded between about 0.9 and 9 billion PBMCs per donor. Libraries were prepared and TCR repertoires were sequenced by different laboratories using diverse techniques, in order to increase sequencing depth and limit assay-specific biases. The full study reports these points: Because the study included only a small number of donors, the genetic and exposure-history diversity represented was limited. Naive subsets generally had larger estimated clonotype richness than memory subsets did. Approximately 5% of naive CD4, 3% to 4% of naive CD8, approximately 2% of memory CD4, and 0.35% to 0.4% of memory CD8 clonotypes were shared across four donors. Pairwise subsampling led to the expectation that sequencing depth would affect the degree of clonotype sharing among donors. Incomplete sequencing was indicated by rarefaction of sorted-subset datasets, despite the large sequencing depth. Clonotypes shared by all four sorted-subset donors showed higher generation probabilities than non-shared clonotypes. Sampling was restricted to blood, and TCR repertoires in tissue are likely to differ from TCR repertoires in blood.

CD8 naive samples consisted of CD45RO-negative cells that were positively selected for CCR7, yielding a CD45RA+CCR7+ population without TemRA cells. The donors were healthy, HIV-negative adults who had no recently reported acute infections or vaccinations. Every donor was a Caucasian adult living in Nashville, Tennessee, USA. After blood collection by leukapheresis, PBMCs were isolated using Ficoll-Histopaque density gradient centrifugation and then cryopreserved in the vapor phase of liquid nitrogen. Analytical flow cytometry was used to check the purity and quantity of every magnetically sorted T cell population. From each sorted fraction, genomic DNA was isolated and quantified by UV absorbance on a Nanodrop 2000c. Trimming takes 0 bases off V and 2 bases off J; junction bases not matched to a gene: 4. The CDR3 contains 15 residues, cysteine and phenylalanine counted. Of all the DNA, just the CDR3 is kept, 45 bases in frame from base 1. Per the germline V gene (reference sequence), MNHNY is the CDR1 and SVGAGI is the CDR2.

Using the deep immunoSEQ assay, multiplex PCR amplified TCR CDR3 regions from genomic DNA. Extracted genomic DNA from each cell subset was distributed evenly across all wells of several immunoSEQ 96-well plates, and each plate was treated as a replicate. For sorted subsets, approximately 190 ng of genomic DNA, equivalent to around 31,000 T cell genomes, went into each replicate PCR. Purified libraries were measured with a Qubit 3.0 fluorometer, size-checked on a Bioanalyzer 2100, and measured again with the KAPA Library Quantification kit. A separate single-read 150-cycle Illumina NextSeq 550 flow cell was used to sequence each immunoSEQ 96-well plate. On the study's bioinformatics: The immunoSEQ output contained only junctional sequences without quality scores, so filtering could not match that applied to full-length reads. To assign V/J genes and CDR3, sequences were annotated using PyIR, a Python wrapper for IgBLAST v1.9, with IMGT germline references. Reads were filtered out if the reads had weak V/J assignments (E-value above 1e-6), no CDR3, stop codons, out-of-frame junctions, or ambiguous translated residues. A V3J clonotype was defined by an identical inferred V gene, J gene, and CDR3 amino acid sequence. Percentage overlap between repertoires was computed as shared unique clonotypes divided by the size of the smaller repertoire. RTK rarefaction, the Chao1 estimator, and Recon v2.1 estimates of unobserved clonotypes were used to assess repertoire richness. Generation probabilities were computed with OLGA for all TCRbeta clonotypes obtained by the gDNA method from several donors. As stored in TCRdb, this immuneACCESS dataset retains in-frame rearrangements with V and J assigned. A fraction of the clones does not appear; measured against another copy, unresolved V genes explain less than half of the discrepancy, and the remainder lacks a known reason. V, J and clone size derive from that table, while D and trimming were established from the DNA sequence. The sample records around 1,900,000 clones, roughly 93% of which are singletons. Roughly 1.7% of the sample rests with the top ten.

The receptor chain draws on TRBV6-6 and TRBJ2-7; the junction holds 7 bases that match TRBD1. The specimen sequenced was naive CD8+ T cells from PBMCs. The meaning of the sample's cell subset or site label: CD45RA+CCR7+. The receptor comes from a man between 18 and 29 years old in good health. Some clones in this sample may be carry-over from other donors' samples. At the DNA level, the sequence is TGTGCCAGCAGTTACTCGACAGGGCTAACCTACGAGCAGTACTTC. Translated, it reads CASSYSTGLTYEQYF.